This T cell receptor (beta chain) is drawn from a study of blood T cells in healthy people across ages. Study-wide context: Researchers report that template switching captured about one barcoded beta molecule per two T cells. Study outcomes and limitations: Donor CMV status was unknown, possibly confounding expanded clonotype changes. In long-lived donors, naive CD4+ cell counts and diversity exceeded those of aged donors.

Next came a second PCR, run for about 7 to 12 cycles, which used a sample-barcoded 5' primer along with a J-beta primer mix. Each CDR3 protein gets one entry after TCRdb re-called the 5' RACE reads with MiXCR. The sample consists of just over 1 million distinct CDR3 sequences, 40% to 55% of them appearing once. The extraction recovered at least 6 micrograms of total RNA per sample. With respect to this clonotype: As yet, its antigen is unknown.

This CDR3 is 16 amino acids long. Germline lookup yields CDR1 DFQATT and CDR2 SNEGSKA (reference sequence). The V and J ends lost 2 bases and 4 bases, in that order; junction bases with no gene match: 8. The J gene is TRBJ2-1, the V gene TRBV20-1; 10 nucleotides line up with TRBD2. The specimen sequenced was blood. The receptor was isolated from an older woman in good health. The CDR3 nucleotides read TGCAGTGCTAGATTACCTAGCGGGAGACGTTACAATGAGCAGTTCTTC. Translating it yields CSARLPSGRRYNEQFF.